This T cell receptor beta chain was profiled in a study of shared clonotypes between healthy human individuals (dated by TCRdb to about 2020). Looking at the study overall: Three men and two women, aged 18 to 49 years, made up the cohort. Leukapheresis yielded between about 0.9 and 9 billion PBMCs per donor. Per donor, three plates each were used for CD4 naive and CD4 memory, two for CD8 naive, and one for CD8 memory. To increase sequencing depth and limit assay-specific biases, different laboratories used diverse techniques to prepare libraries and sequence TCR repertoires. To estimate repertoire size and how much clonotype sharing occurs between individuals, the study deeply sequenced the blood TCR repertoires of a handful of healthy adults. General study outcomes and caveats: Sharing across several donors was observed for about 5% of naive CD4, over 3% of naive CD8, over 2% of memory CD4, and less than 0.45% of memory CD8 clonotypes. Naive subsets generally had larger estimated clonotype richness than memory subsets did. The genetic and exposure-history diversity represented was limited by the small number of donors. Pairwise subsampling indicated that sequencing depth was expected to affect the degree of clonotype sharing among donors. Only blood was sampled, and tissue TCR repertoires likely differ from those in blood. Higher generation probabilities were observed for clonotypes shared by all four sorted-subset donors than for non-shared clonotypes. Even with the large sequencing depth, rarefaction of the sorted-subset datasets indicated that sequencing was incomplete.

This clone showed up just a few times. Its antigen target is currently unknown. No much larger clonotype is one base removed from it; base qualities were not supplied. The donors were healthy, HIV-negative adults who had no recently reported acute infections or vaccinations. Only Caucasian adults living in Nashville, Tennessee, USA were represented among the donors. CD4+ T cells were enriched by magnetic negative selection; naive cells were then positively selected on CD45RA, and the negative fraction formed the memory subset. Blood was obtained by leukapheresis, after which PBMCs were separated by Ficoll-Histopaque density gradient centrifugation and cryopreserved in liquid nitrogen vapor phase. Purity and quantity of every magnetically sorted T cell population were checked by analytical flow cytometry. From each sorted fraction, genomic DNA was isolated and quantified by UV absorbance on a Nanodrop 2000c.

V is reduced by 4 bases and J by 0 bases, leaving a spacing of 10 bases between them. From the cysteine through the phenylalanine, the CDR3 covers 15 amino acids. Only CDR3 DNA remains: 45 bases, in frame from the first base. In the germline V gene, CDR1 corresponds to SGDLS and CDR2 to YYNGEE. Using the deep immunoSEQ assay, TCR CDR3 regions were amplified from genomic DNA by multiplex PCR. Extracted genomic DNA from each cell subset was spread evenly across all wells of several immunoSEQ 96-well plates, with each plate serving as a replicate. Each replicate PCR for sorted subsets received about 180 ng genomic DNA, equal to about 30,000 T cell genomes. Purified libraries were measured with a Qubit 3.0 fluorometer, size-checked on a Bioanalyzer 2100, and measured again with the KAPA Library Quantification kit. Each immunoSEQ 96-well plate was sequenced on its own single-read 150-cycle Illumina NextSeq 550 flow cell. The study's own analysis went as follows. Because only junctional sequences without quality scores were contained in the immunoSEQ output, filtering matching that applied to full-length reads could not be performed. Sequences were annotated with PyIR, a Python wrapper for IgBLAST v1.9, using IMGT germline references to assign V/J genes and CDR3. Reads were removed for weak V/J assignments (E-value above 1e-6), missing CDR3, stop codons, out-of-frame junctions, or ambiguous translated residues. A V3J clonotype was defined by an identical inferred V gene, J gene, and CDR3 amino acid sequence. The percentage overlap between two repertoires was calculated by dividing the number of shared unique clonotypes by the size of the smaller repertoire. Richness of each repertoire was evaluated using RTK rarefaction, the Chao1 estimator, and Recon v2.1 estimates of unobserved clonotypes. OLGA was used to compute generation probabilities for all TCRbeta clonotypes that the gDNA method yielded from a few donors. Drawn from immuneACCESS, this table holds only the in-frame rearrangements with V and J called that TCRdb kept. Clones are partly lost; checked studies trace under half to an unresolved V gene and leave the rest unexplained. V and J calls and clone size follow that table, whereas D and trimming were derived from the DNA. In this sample the table shows more than 550,000 clones, roughly two thirds of which occur a single time. The top ten constitute about 1.8% of the sample.

Sequencing input: memory CD4+ T cells sorted from blood. The sample's cell subset or site, from its label and the paper: CD45RA-negative fraction. The rearranged chain carries TRBV9 and TRBJ2-2; no D segment can be confidently identified. This sequence originates from a woman aged 30 to 39 in good health. The DNA reads TGTGCCAGCAGCCGTCAAGCCTCGAACACCGGGGAGCTGTTTTTT. This encodes CASSRQASNTGELFF.